These 22 T cell receptor beta chains originate from one sample sequenced in a study of shared clonotypes between healthy human individuals. Naive CD8 isolation took CD45RO-negative cells positively selected for CCR7 and excluded terminally differentiated effector memory CD45RA+ cells. The repertoire was sequenced with immunoSEQ multiplex PCR; TCRdb's copy has only in-frame clones and lacks some. The table has some 740,000 clones, 80% to 95% seen once. The sequencing input was naive CD8+ T cells sorted from blood. The receptors come from a man aged 25-45 years in good health.

The rearrangement links TRBV14 to TRBJ2-5; 11 bases map to TRBD2. The germline gives CDR1 SGHDN, CDR2 FVKESK. The CDR3 length is 16 residues. V shed 6 bases, J shed 3 bases, and the junction held 9 bases outside the gene matches. The CDR3 here is CASSLTTGLAEETQYF. The CDR3 DNA follows: TGTGCCAGCAGTCTCACCACGGGACTAGCGGAAGAGACCCAGTACTTC.

This chain joins TRBV11-3 and TRBJ2-7; 9 bases align to TRBD2. The CDR3 is 16 residues long. The ends lost 5 bases at V and 2 bases at J; junction bases unmatched: 10. Germline CDR1 reads SGHNT; CDR2 reads YENEEA. CDR3 nucleotides: TGTGCCAGCAGCCAAGGTGGACTAGCGCCTCCCTACGAGCAGTACTTC. It yields the protein CASSQGGLAPPYEQYF.

This clone was detected once. Other nucleotide sequences in the sample specify the same CDR3. The V call is TRBV7-8, the J call TRBJ2-7, with D perhaps matching TRBD1 (6 bases). Per germline, CDR1 SGHVS and CDR2 FQNEAQ. This CDR3 has 13 amino acids. The V gene lost 1 base and the J gene lost 5 bases, with 9 bases spanning the gap. CDR3 DNA sequence: TGTGCCAGCAGCTTAGGGGCAGGGGACGAGCAGTACTTC. As protein: CASSLGAGDEQYF.

The chain's CDR3 is CASSAREDYYEQYF. The DNA of the CDR3 is TGTGCCAGCAGTGCACGGGAGGATTACTACGAGCAGTACTTC. The chain combines TRBV2 with TRBJ2-7, with TRBD2 matching over 7 bases. CDR1 and CDR2 from the germline V gene are SNHLY and FYNNEI. J gave up 3 bases and V 4 bases, and 6 bases lay outside the gene matches. The CDR3 covers 14 residues.

The CDR3 spells CASSGLAGDSYNEQFF. For the CDR3, the DNA is TGTGCCAGCAGCGGACTAGCGGGAGACTCCTACAATGAGCAGTTCTTC. V is TRBV9 and J is TRBJ2-1; 12 bases line up with TRBD2. Germline CDR1 reads SGDLS; CDR2 reads YYNGEE. CDR3 length: 16 amino acids. Trimming cost V 3 bases and J 0 bases; bases outside gene matches: 1.

This clone was found once. The genes are TRBV6-5 and TRBJ2-1; 9 bases are a match to TRBD2. After removal of 0 bases from V and 5 bases from J, the junction contained 5 bases not matched to a gene. Germline V gene sequence: CDR1 MNHEY, CDR2 SVGAGI. This CDR3 has 16 amino acids. This CDR3 is CASSYSLAGTHNEQFF. CDR3 nucleotide sequence: TGTGCCAGCAGTTACTCCCTAGCGGGAACCCACAATGAGCAGTTCTTC.

This chain joins TRBV4-1 and TRBJ2-1; 7 nucleotides match TRBD2. This CDR3 comprises 17 residues. Unmatched junction bases numbered 9, after V lost 0 bases and J lost 4 bases. CDR1 is MGHRA, CDR2 YSYEKL, per germline. The DNA for the CDR3 is TGCGCCAGCAGCCAAGACCAAAGCGGGATACCTTACAATGAGCAGTTCTTC. It is translated as CASSQDQSGIPYNEQFF.

The chain links TRBV4-1 to TRBJ2-1; 11 bases are shared with TRBD2. Losses at the gene ends were 6 bases for V and 4 bases for J; bases not matched to a gene: 5. Germline V gene data show CDR1 as MGHRA and CDR2 as YSYEKL. The CDR3 runs 15 residues. This CDR3 reads CASSTSGRLYNEQFF. The CDR3 nucleotides are TGCGCCAGCAGTACTAGCGGGAGACTATACAATGAGCAGTTCTTC.

The chain carries TRBV5-3 and TRBJ1-3; D is ambiguous. TRBV5-3 is an open reading frame whose function is uncertain. Trimming removed 4 bases at V and 8 bases at J, with 4 bases between. The CDR3 length is 10 residues. CDR3 sequence: CARSHYTIYF. The DNA for the CDR3 is TGTGCCAGAAGCCATTACACCATATATTTT.

The rearrangement uses TRBV27 and TRBJ2-2; no clear D. CDR1 is MNHEY, CDR2 SMNVEV, per germline (reference sequence). V lost 6 bases and J lost 4, with 6 bases in between. CDR3 size: 12 residues. The CDR3 protein is CASRIRTGELFF. The CDR3 bases are TGTGCCAGCAGAATCCGCACCGGGGAGCTGTTTTTT.

The rearrangement uses TRBV6-6 and TRBJ2-7; a weak D match, TRBD2 (6 bases). V lost 7 bases to trimming and J lost 5 bases, with 9 bases between them. CDR3 length equals 11 residues. Germline values: CDR1 MNHNY, CDR2 SVGAGI (reference sequence). The CDR3 loop reads CASTGVHEQYF. CDR3 DNA sequence: TGTGCCAGCACGGGGGTCCACGAGCAGTACTTC.

This chain links TRBV6-5 with TRBJ2-3; D is ambiguous. This CDR3 region has 13 residues. Germline values: CDR1 MNHEY, CDR2 SVGAGI. Trimming took 5 bases from V and 5 from J, leaving 11 bases between them. CDR3 in DNA: TGTGCCAGCAGTCGCAGTCCTAAAGATACGCAGTATTTT. Translated: CASSRSPKDTQYF.

V is TRBV7-3 and J is TRBJ2-7; no firm D call. Trimming took off 5 bases at V and 7 bases at J, with 12 bases between the two ends. The germline gives CDR1 SGHTA, CDR2 FQGTGA. The CDR3 contains 12 residues. The CDR3 loop is CASSPLFGEQYF. The CDR3 region has the DNA TGTGCCAGCAGCCCGCTATTTGGTGAGCAGTACTTC.

The chain joins TRBV29-1 to TRBJ1-1; possible D gene TRBD1, 5 bases. Germline CDR1 is SQVTM and CDR2 is ANQGSEA. The CDR3 is 12 residues long. Trimming stripped 6 bases from V and 7 bases from J, with 15 bases between. The CDR3 DNA follows: TGCAGCGTGTTTGGGACGGCCCGTGAAGCTTTCTTT. Its translation: CSVFGTAREAFF.

The genes are TRBV29-1 and TRBJ2-3, with no clear D. V was clipped by 5 bases and J by 0 bases, with 12 bases between them. CDR3 length equals 14 residues. CDR1 is SQVTM, CDR2 ANQGSEA, per germline. The DNA for the CDR3 is TGCAGCGTTCTCCCCAGCTCTAGCACAGATACGCAGTATTTT. Translating it yields CSVLPSSSTDTQYF.

The rearrangement joins TRBV21-1 to TRBJ1-2; TRBD1 is the table's D call and was not checked against the DNA. TRBV21-1 is a pseudogene. The CDR3 consists of 16 residues. DNA for the CDR3: TGTGCCAGCAGCAAGCCTCTCTCAGGGGAAAACTATGGCTACACCTTC. This encodes CASSKPLSGENYGYTF.

CDR3 DNA: TGTGCCAGCAGCGTAGATATTAACTATGGCTACACCTTC. Its translation is CASSVDINYGYTF. The chain links TRBV9 to TRBJ1-2; D gene uncertain. CDR3 length: 13 amino acids. Germline CDR1 SGDLS, CDR2 YYNGEE. V lost 0 bases and J 1 base, leaving 4 bases between the germline ends.

The genes are TRBV7-6 and TRBJ2-5; 12 bases agree with TRBD2. J gave up 4 bases and V 5 bases, and 5 bases lay outside the gene matches. Germline V gives CDR1 SGHVS, CDR2 FNYEAQ. The CDR3 is 15 residues long. CDR3: CASSRTSGKGETQYF. The CDR3 DNA follows: TGTGCCAGCAGCCGGACTAGCGGGAAGGGAGAGACCCAGTACTTC.

This clone was detected once. The chain couples TRBV9 to TRBJ2-1, with 9 bases that match TRBD2. Germline V CDR1 and CDR2: SGDLS, YYNGEE. The CDR3 covers 20 residues. V lost 3 bases and J lost 1; bases outside the gene matches: 17. DNA for the CDR3: TGTGCCAGCAGCGCCCAGCCTTCTCAGGTGCTAGCGGGATCCTACAATGAGCAGTTCTTC. This codes for CASSAQPSQVLAGSYNEQFF. The whole variable domain, remainder taken from reference TRBV9 and TRBJ2-1, is DSGVTQTPKHLITATGQRVTLRCSPRSGDLSVYWYQQSLDQGLQFLIQYYNGEERAKGNILERFSAQQFPDLHSELNLSSLELGDSALYFCASSAQPSQVLAGSYNEQFFGPGTRLTVL.

The chain uses TRBV28 and TRBJ1-4; unclear D gene. Germline values: CDR1 MDHEN, CDR2 SYDVKM. This CDR3 is built from 14 residues. Between the trimmed V and J ends, which lost 1 base and 5 bases, there was a span of 8 bases. CDR3 sequence reads: CASSLLAANEKLFF. The CDR3 DNA follows: TGTGCCAGCAGTTTATTAGCAGCAAATGAAAAACTGTTTTTT.

The chain carries TRBV7-2 and TRBJ2-7; tentative D call: TRBD2 (6 bases). Germline assignment: CDR1 SGHTA and CDR2 FQGNSA. With 4 bases removed from V and 6 bases from J, the gap between germline ends came to 10 bases. This CDR3 is 12 amino acids long. CDR3 nucleotides: TGTGCCAGCAGCTGGGGACTTATCGAGCAGTACTTC. It specifies CASSWGLIEQYF.

V and J are TRBV7-6 and TRBJ2-7; 7 bases align to TRBD1. CDR1 and CDR2 from the germline V gene are SGHVS and FNYEAQ. This CDR3 is 16 amino acids long. Trimming at V came to 5 bases and at J to 4 bases, leaving 14 bases not matched to a gene. CDR3 sequence: CASSPGPRGPSYEQYF. As DNA, the CDR3 is TGTGCCAGCAGCCCGGGCCCAAGGGGGCCCTCATACGAGCAGTACTTC.